A single sample gave rise to the 28 T cell receptor beta chains below, sequenced in a study of blood T cell repertoires in COVID-19. Clones were read by immunoSEQ multiplex PCR, and TCRdb kept only the in-frame ones, dropping some. The sample holds some 77,000 clones, around 89% seen once. Source material: peripheral blood. The source is a woman older than 75 with active or convalescent COVID-19.

This clone was counted a single time. The rearrangement joins TRBV5-1 to TRBJ2-3, with 8 bases fitting TRBD2. CDR3 length: 15 residues. V lost 6 bases and J lost 0; bases outside the gene matches: 6. Germline V gene data show CDR1 as SGHRS and CDR2 as YFSETQ. The CDR3 DNA reads TGCGCCAGCAATCAAGCGGGGGAGAGCACAGATACGCAGTATTTT. Protein sequence: CASNQAGESTDTQYF.

The V gene is TRBV18, the J gene TRBJ1-6; no reliable D call. Germline values: CDR1 KGHSH, CDR2 LQKENI. The CDR3 is made up of 15 amino acids. The V end was cut by 3 bases, the J end by 3 bases, with 9 bases between. CDR3 loop: CASSPGQNYNSPLHF. For the CDR3, the DNA is TGTGCCAGCTCACCTGGCCAGAACTATAATTCACCCCTCCACTTT. Together with reference TRBV18 and TRBJ1-6, the CDR3 gives the full variable domain: NAGVMQNPRHLVRRRGQEARLRCSPMKGHSHVYWYRQLPEEGLKFMVYLQKENIIDESGMPKERFSAEFPKEGPSILRIQQVVRGDSAAYFCASSPGQNYNSPLHFGNGTRLTVT.

The rearrangement uses TRBV29-1 and TRBJ2-7, with TRBD2 identical over 12 bases. The ends lost 5 bases at V and 6 bases at J; junction bases unmatched: 5. The CDR3 consists of 13 residues. CDR1 is SQVTM, CDR2 ANQGSEA, per germline. CDR3 sequence: CSVWTSGTPEQYF. In nucleotides, the CDR3 is TGCAGCGTTTGGACTAGCGGGACCCCCGAGCAGTACTTC.

The V gene is TRBV18, the J gene TRBJ1-5; D not certain. Per the germline V gene, CDR1 is KGHSH and CDR2 is LQKENI. V was pared by 3 bases and J by 4 bases, with 4 bases between. The CDR3 consists of 12 residues. The CDR3 spells CASSPRNQPQHF. The CDR3 DNA sequence: TGTGCCAGCTCACCGCGGAATCAGCCCCAGCATTTT.

The chain joins TRBV28 to TRBJ2-2, with TRBD2 identical over 16 bases. Per the germline V gene, CDR1 is MDHEN and CDR2 is SYDVKM. The CDR3 loop spans 15 amino acids. V gave up 6 bases and J gave up 7 bases; unmatched junction bases: 2. The CDR3 loop reads CASRGTSGRGGELFF. In DNA, the CDR3 is TGTGCCAGCAGGGGGACTAGCGGGAGGGGCGGGGAGCTGTTTTTT.

The chain recombines TRBV28 with TRBJ2-2; 7 nucleotides align to TRBD2. The CDR3 spans 16 residues. Germline trimming cut 5 bases from V and 4 bases from J; bases unmatched to any gene: 10. Germline V gives CDR1 MDHEN, CDR2 SYDVKM. This CDR3 reads CASSPPGGGPTGELFF. CDR3 DNA sequence: TGTGCCAGCAGTCCTCCCGGGGGAGGGCCCACCGGGGAGCTGTTTTTT.

V is TRBV7-2 and J is TRBJ2-1; 10 bases fit TRBD1. The germline V gene has CDR1 SGHTA and CDR2 FQGNSA. The CDR3 consists of 16 residues. V was clipped by 4 bases and J by 0 bases; unmatched bases: 3. The CDR3 DNA reads TGTGCCAGCAGCTCACGGACAGGGGGCTCCTACAATGAGCAGTTCTTC. Translation gives CASSSRTGGSYNEQFF.

The gene calls are TRBV19 and TRBJ2-1; 8 nucleotides align to TRBD2. The CDR3 has 16 residues. Germline V gene sequence: CDR1 LNHDA, CDR2 SQIVND (reference sequence). V lost 8 bases, J lost 3 bases, and 12 bases stayed unmatched. The CDR3 is CASGPGGPPGYNEQFF. For the CDR3, the DNA is TGTGCCAGTGGACCGGGAGGGCCTCCGGGCTACAATGAGCAGTTCTTC.

The chain recombines TRBV9 with TRBJ2-2; a weak D match, TRBD2 (6 bases). The V end lost 0 bases, the J end lost 8 bases, and 14 bases lay between the germline ends. The germline V gene has CDR1 SGDLS and CDR2 YYNGEE. This CDR3 comprises 15 residues. The CDR3 spells CASSVVERGGGELFF. CDR3 DNA: TGTGCCAGCAGCGTAGTGGAGAGGGGAGGAGGGGAGCTGTTTTTT.

J is TRBJ2-1 and V is TRBV19; possible D gene TRBD2, 5 bases. Germline V gene data show CDR1 as LNHDA and CDR2 as SQIVND (reference sequence). CDR3 size: 13 residues. V lost 3 bases and J 8 bases, leaving 11 bases between the germline ends. This CDR3 reads CASSMREYDEQFF. CDR3 nucleotides: TGTGCCAGTAGTATGAGGGAGTACGATGAGCAGTTCTTC.

This clone was picked up a small number of times. This chain links TRBV6-5 with TRBJ2-7; 9 bases map to TRBD1. The ends lost 4 bases at V and 5 bases at J; junction bases unmatched: 6. Germline-derived CDR1 and CDR2 are MNHEY and SVGAGI. The CDR3 contains 14 residues. CDR3 region: CASSSPGQGNEQYF. CDR3 DNA sequence: TGTGCCAGCAGTTCCCCGGGACAGGGAAACGAGCAGTACTTC.

The chain links TRBV7-2 to TRBJ2-1; tentative D call: TRBD1 (6 bases). V dropped 2 bases and J dropped 1 base, with 9 bases sitting between them. Germline CDR1 SGHTA, CDR2 FQGNSA. The CDR3 sequence is 15 residues long. In DNA form, the CDR3 reads TGTGCCAGCAGCTTACGGACAGATTCCTACAATGAGCAGTTCTTC. It translates to CASSLRTDSYNEQFF.

The rearrangement links TRBV4-1 to TRBJ1-1; D uncertain. Trimming cost V 0 bases and J 3 bases, with 11 bases left between them. CDR1 and CDR2 (germline): MGHRA, YSYEKL. CDR3 size: 15 residues. This CDR3 reads CASSQEGGRHTEAFF. The DNA of the CDR3 is TGCGCCAGCAGCCAAGAGGGAGGCAGACACACTGAAGCTTTCTTT.

The chain is built from TRBV14 and TRBJ2-1; 12 nucleotides match TRBD2. Germline values: CDR1 SGHDN, CDR2 FVKESK. This CDR3 spans 17 amino acids. V lost 4 bases and J lost 4; bases outside the gene matches: 8. For the CDR3, the DNA is TGTGCCAGCAGCCGCCGGACTAGCGGGATTAAATACAATGAGCAGTTCTTC. Translating gives CASSRRTSGIKYNEQFF.

The CDR3 DNA reads as TGTGCCAGCAGCTCAAGTCAGGGAAAGAGAAACACCATATATTTT. This codes for CASSSSQGKRNTIYF. The V and J genes are TRBV7-6 and TRBJ1-3, with D perhaps TRBD1 (5 bases). The ends were cut back, 4 bases at V and 5 bases at J, with 15 bases in the middle. The CDR3 has 15 residues. In germline, CDR1 is SGHVS, CDR2 FNYEAQ. The full variable domain, in which reference TRBV7-6 and TRBJ1-3 provide the parts outside the CDR3, is GAGVSQSPRYKVTKRGQDVALRCDPISGHVSLYWYRQALGQGPEFLTYFNYEAQQDKSGLPNDRFSAERPEGSISTLTIQRTEQRDSAMYRCASSSSQGKRNTIYFGEGSWLTVV.

This clone was recorded once. This chain uses TRBV4-1 with TRBJ1-5, with TRBD1 as a possible D gene (5 bases). CDR1 and CDR2 from the germline V gene are MGHRA and YSYEKL. V was clipped by 3 bases and J by 5 bases, with 23 bases between them. The CDR3 is 18 residues long. The CDR3 region is CASSQWVVRVELDQPQHF. The CDR3 nucleotides are TGCGCCAGCAGCCAGTGGGTTGTCAGGGTCGAACTTGATCAGCCCCAGCATTTT.

This chain connects TRBV28 to TRBJ1-5; no reliable D call. The germline gives CDR1 MDHEN, CDR2 SYDVKM. The V end was cut by 3 bases, the J end by 2 bases, with 11 bases between. The CDR3 is made up of 15 amino acids. The CDR3 coding sequence is TGTGCCAGCAGTTTGAGCTTGGTTGGCAATCAGCCCCAGCATTTT. Translation gives CASSLSLVGNQPQHF.

This sequence joins TRBV11-2 and TRBJ1-4; the D is unclear. The CDR3 runs to 14 residues. CDR1 is SGHAT and CDR2 is FQNNGV in the germline V gene. Trimming cost V 6 bases and J 5 bases, with 13 bases left between them. This CDR3 is CASRFGTGNEKLFF. The CDR3 DNA follows: TGTGCCAGCAGATTCGGAACGGGGAATGAAAAACTGTTTTTT.

The chain joins TRBV30 to TRBJ1-1, with D maybe TRBD1 (6 bases). V was cut by 2 bases and J by 4 bases, with 14 bases left in between. The CDR3 extends over 14 amino acids. Germline V lookup: CDR1 GTSNPN, CDR2 SVGIG (reference sequence). CDR3 DNA sequence: TGTGCCTGGAGTAAACACAGGGTCGGCACTGAAGCTTTCTTT. This codes for CAWSKHRVGTEAFF.

The chain is built from TRBV3-1 (or the pseudogene TRBV3-2) and TRBJ2-1, with 12 bases lining up with TRBD2. CDR1 and CDR2 from the germline V gene are LGHDT and YNNKEL (reference sequence). The CDR3 contains 15 residues. J was trimmed by 6 bases and V by 4 bases; bases with no gene match: 4. In DNA form, the CDR3 reads TGTGCCAGCAGCCCCACGGGACTAGCGGGCAATGAGCAGTTCTTC. Translation: CASSPTGLAGNEQFF.

The chain recombines TRBV7-9 with TRBJ2-7; D might be TRBD1 or TRBD2, each matching 5 bases. This CDR3 has 14 residues. The germline V gene has CDR1 SEHNR and CDR2 FQNEAQ (reference sequence). V dropped 5 bases and J dropped 0 bases, with 11 bases sitting between them. CDR3 residues: CASSLEGNSYEQYF. The CDR3 DNA reads TGTGCCAGCAGCCTAGAGGGGAACTCCTACGAGCAGTACTTC.

The genes are TRBV28 and TRBJ1-2; 9 bases are a match to TRBD1. The CDR3 length is 12 residues. CDR1 is MDHEN, CDR2 SYDVKM, per germline. V gave up 1 base and J gave up 14 bases; unmatched junction bases: 5. The CDR3 nucleotides are TGTGCCAGCAGTTTATCGCGACAGGGGGTAACCTTC. It translates to CASSLSRQGVTF.

The chain is built from TRBV3-1 (or the pseudogene TRBV3-2) and TRBJ2-1; D gene ambiguous. The CDR3 totals 17 residues. In germline, CDR1 is LGHDT, CDR2 YNNKEL (reference sequence). Trimming cost V 2 bases and J 2 bases, with 16 bases left between them. For the CDR3, the DNA is TGTGCCAGCAGCCAAAACCGTCGCGGTATTACCTACAATGAGCAGTTCTTC. Its protein product is CASSQNRRGITYNEQFF.

The V call is TRBV14, the J call TRBJ1-5; 7 bases line up with TRBD1. Looked up from germline, CDR1 is SGHDN and CDR2 is FVKESK. V lost 1 base to trimming and J lost 0 bases; unmatched junction nucleotides: 12. This CDR3 comprises 19 residues. The CDR3 loop reads CASSQVRDSSTYSNQPQHF. DNA of the CDR3: TGTGCCAGCAGCCAAGTACGGGACAGCTCAACTTATAGCAATCAGCCCCAGCATTTT.

The chain joins TRBV6-5 to TRBJ2-7, with 11 bases identical to TRBD2. The germline CDR1 and CDR2 sequences are MNHEY and SVGAGI. V trimming: 4 bases; J trimming: 8 bases; junction bases outside the gene matches: 10. The CDR3 sequence is 15 residues long. The DNA for the CDR3 is TGTGCCAGCAGTTCCCGACTAGCGGGACTCCTCAAGCAGTACTTC. Translated: CASSSRLAGLLKQYF.

The rearrangement links TRBV11-1 to TRBJ2-5; D may be TRBD2 (6 bases). CDR3 size: 15 residues. The germline V gene encodes CDR1 SGHAT and CDR2 FQDESV (reference sequence). V was pared by 7 bases and J by 5 bases, with 20 bases between. The DNA for the CDR3 is TGTGCCAGCACCATGGGGACGGGAGAGGGCGAGACCCAGTACTTC. Its translation is CASTMGTGEGETQYF.

The chain uses TRBV24-1 and TRBJ1-5; a weak D match, TRBD1 (5 bases). Germline values: CDR1 KGHDR, CDR2 SFDVKD. The CDR3 runs to 13 residues. Trimming left V 5 bases short and J 6 bases short, with 10 bases between. The CDR3 bases are TGTGCCACCAGTGGTGGGGCAGGTCAGCCCCAGCATTTT. Protein product: CATSGGAGQPQHF.

V usage is TRBV25-1 and J usage is TRBJ1-2; 8 bases fit TRBD1. The V and J ends lost 4 bases and 5 bases, in that order; junction bases with no gene match: 3. Germline V lookup: CDR1 MGHDK, CDR2 SYGVNS. The CDR3 consists of 13 residues. The chain's CDR3 is CASSAGTGYGYTF. Here the CDR3 DNA reads TGTGCCAGCAGTGCCGGGACAGGATATGGCTACACCTTC.